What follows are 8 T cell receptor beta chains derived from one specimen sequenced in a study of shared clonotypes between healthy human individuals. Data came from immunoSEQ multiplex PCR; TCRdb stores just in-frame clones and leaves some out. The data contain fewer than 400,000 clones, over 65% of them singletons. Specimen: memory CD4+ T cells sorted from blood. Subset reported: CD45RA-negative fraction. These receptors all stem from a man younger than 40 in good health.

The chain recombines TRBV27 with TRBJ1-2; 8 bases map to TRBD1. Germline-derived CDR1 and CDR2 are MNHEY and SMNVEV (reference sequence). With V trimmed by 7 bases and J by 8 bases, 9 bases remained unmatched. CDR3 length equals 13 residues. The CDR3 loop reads CASTGDRGRGYTF. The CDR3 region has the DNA TGTGCCAGCACCGGAGACAGGGGAAGAGGCTACACCTTC.

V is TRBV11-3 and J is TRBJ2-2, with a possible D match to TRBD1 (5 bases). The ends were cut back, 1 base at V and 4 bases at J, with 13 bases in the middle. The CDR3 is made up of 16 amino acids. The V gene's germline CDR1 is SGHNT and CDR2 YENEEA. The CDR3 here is CASSLAQDTRTGELFF. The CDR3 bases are TGTGCCAGCAGCTTAGCCCAGGACACCCGCACCGGGGAGCTGTTTTTT. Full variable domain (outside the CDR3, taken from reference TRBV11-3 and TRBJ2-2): EAGVVQSPRYKIIEKKQPVAFWCNPISGHNTLYWYLQNLGQGPELLIRYENEEAVDDSQLPKDRFSAERLKGVDSTLKIQPAELGDSAVYLCASSLAQDTRTGELFFGEGSRLTVL.

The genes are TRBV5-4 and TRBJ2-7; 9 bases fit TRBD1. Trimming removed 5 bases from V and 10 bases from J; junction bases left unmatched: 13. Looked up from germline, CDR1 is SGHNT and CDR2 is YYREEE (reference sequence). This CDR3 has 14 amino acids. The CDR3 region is CASSLQGAVSEQYF. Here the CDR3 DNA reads TGTGCCAGCAGTTTACAGGGGGCCGTTTCGGAACAGTACTTC.

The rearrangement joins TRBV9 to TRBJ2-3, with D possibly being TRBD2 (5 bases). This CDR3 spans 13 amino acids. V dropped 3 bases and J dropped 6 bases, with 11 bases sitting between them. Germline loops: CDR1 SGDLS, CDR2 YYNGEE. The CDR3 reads CASSAPGVDTQYF. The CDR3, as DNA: TGTGCCAGCAGCGCGCCCGGGGTGGATACGCAGTATTTT.

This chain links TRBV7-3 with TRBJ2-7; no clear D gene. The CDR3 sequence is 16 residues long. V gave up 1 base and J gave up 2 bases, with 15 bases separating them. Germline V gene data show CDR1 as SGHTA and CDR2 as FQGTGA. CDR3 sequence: CASSLIGSVQTYEQYF. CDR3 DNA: TGTGCCAGCAGCTTAATCGGTTCCGTCCAAACCTACGAGCAGTACTTC.

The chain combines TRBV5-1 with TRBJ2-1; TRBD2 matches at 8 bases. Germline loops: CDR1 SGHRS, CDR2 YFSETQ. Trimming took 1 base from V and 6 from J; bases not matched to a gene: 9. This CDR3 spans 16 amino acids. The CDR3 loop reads CASSLRRTSNSNEQFF. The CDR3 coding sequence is TGCGCCAGCAGCTTGAGGCGGACTAGCAACTCCAATGAGCAGTTCTTC.

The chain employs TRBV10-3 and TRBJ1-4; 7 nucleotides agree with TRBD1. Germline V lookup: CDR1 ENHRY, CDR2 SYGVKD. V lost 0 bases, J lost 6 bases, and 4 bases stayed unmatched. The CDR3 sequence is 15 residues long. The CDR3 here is CAISESGTGDEKLFF. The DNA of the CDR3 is TGTGCCATCAGTGAGTCCGGAACAGGGGATGAAAAACTGTTTTTT.

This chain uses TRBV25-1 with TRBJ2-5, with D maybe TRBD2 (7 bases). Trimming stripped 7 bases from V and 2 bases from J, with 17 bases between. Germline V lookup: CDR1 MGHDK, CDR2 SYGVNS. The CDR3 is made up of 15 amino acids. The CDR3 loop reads CASTQGGGIQETQYF. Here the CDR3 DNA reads TGTGCCAGCACCCAGGGAGGGGGTATTCAAGAGACCCAGTACTTC. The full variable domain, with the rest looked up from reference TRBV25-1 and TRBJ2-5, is EADIYQTPRYLVIGTGKKITLECSQTMGHDKMYWYQQDPGMELHLIHYSYGVNSTEKGDLSSESTVSRIRTEHFPLTLESARPSHTSQYLCASTQGGGIQETQYFGPGTRLLVL.